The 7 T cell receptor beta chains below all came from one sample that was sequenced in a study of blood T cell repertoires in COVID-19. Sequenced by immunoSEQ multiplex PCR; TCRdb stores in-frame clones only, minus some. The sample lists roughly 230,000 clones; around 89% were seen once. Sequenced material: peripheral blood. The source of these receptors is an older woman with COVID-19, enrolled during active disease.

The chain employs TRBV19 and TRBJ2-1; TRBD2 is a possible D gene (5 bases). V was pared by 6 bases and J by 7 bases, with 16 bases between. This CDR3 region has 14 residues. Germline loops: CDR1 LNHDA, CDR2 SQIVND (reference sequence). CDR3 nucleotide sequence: TGTGCCAGTAGCACTAGGACGTTCTGGAATGAGCAGTTCTTC. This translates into CASSTRTFWNEQFF.

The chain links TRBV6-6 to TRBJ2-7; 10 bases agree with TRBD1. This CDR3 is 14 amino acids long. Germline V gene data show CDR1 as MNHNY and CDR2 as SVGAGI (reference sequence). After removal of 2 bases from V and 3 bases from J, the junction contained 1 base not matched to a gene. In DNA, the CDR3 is TGTGCCAGCAGTTACGGGACAGGGGTCTACGAGCAGTACTTC. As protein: CASSYGTGVYEQYF.

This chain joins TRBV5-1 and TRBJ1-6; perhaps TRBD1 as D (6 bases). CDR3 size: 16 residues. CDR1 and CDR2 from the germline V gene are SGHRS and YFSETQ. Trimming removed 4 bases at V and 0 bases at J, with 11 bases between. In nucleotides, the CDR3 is TGCGCCAGCAGCATCGGACAGAGCTCCTATAATTCACCCCTCCACTTT. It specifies CASSIGQSSYNSPLHF.

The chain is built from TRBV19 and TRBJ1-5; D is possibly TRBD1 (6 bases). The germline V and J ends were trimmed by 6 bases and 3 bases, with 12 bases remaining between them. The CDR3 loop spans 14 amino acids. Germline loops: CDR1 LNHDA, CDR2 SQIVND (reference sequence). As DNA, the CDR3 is TGTGCCAGTAGCCTAGACAGGTTCAATCAGCCCCAGCATTTT. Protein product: CASSLDRFNQPQHF. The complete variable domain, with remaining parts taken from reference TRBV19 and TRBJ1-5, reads DGGITQSPKYLFRKEGQNVTLSCEQNLNHDAMYWYRQDPGQGLRLIYYSQIVNDFQKGDIAEGYSVSREKKESFPLTVTSAQKNPTAFYLCASSLDRFNQPQHFGDGTRLSIL.

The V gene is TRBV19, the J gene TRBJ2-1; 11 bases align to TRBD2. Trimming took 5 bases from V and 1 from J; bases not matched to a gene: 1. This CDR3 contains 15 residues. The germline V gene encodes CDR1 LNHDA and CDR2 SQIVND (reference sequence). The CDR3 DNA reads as TGTGCCAGTAGTGCTAGCGGGGGGTCCTACAATGAGCAGTTCTTC. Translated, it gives CASSASGGSYNEQFF.

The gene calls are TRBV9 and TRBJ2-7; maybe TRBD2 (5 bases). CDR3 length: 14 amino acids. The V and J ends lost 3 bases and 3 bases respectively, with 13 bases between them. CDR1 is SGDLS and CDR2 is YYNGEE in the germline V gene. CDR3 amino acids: CASSAGILDYEQYF. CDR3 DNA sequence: TGTGCCAGCAGCGCCGGGATCCTGGACTACGAGCAGTACTTC.

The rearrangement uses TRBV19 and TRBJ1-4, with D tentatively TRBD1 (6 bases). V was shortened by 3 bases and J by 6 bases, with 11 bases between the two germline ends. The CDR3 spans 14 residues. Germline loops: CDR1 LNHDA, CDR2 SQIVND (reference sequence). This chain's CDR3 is CASSIWRTDEKLFF. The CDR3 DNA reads TGTGCCAGTAGTATCTGGCGGACAGATGAAAAACTGTTTTTT.